This TCR beta chain derives from a study of regulatory T cells in long-lasting Graves disease. Study-wide results and caveats: The small sample size may have reduced accuracy. Preferential use of TRBV28, TRBJ1-2 and TRBJ2-5 was seen in persistent disease.

This clonotype was recorded a few times. Its antigen is unidentified. Assembly of TCR beta libraries relied on iRepertoire HTBI primers together with Arm-PCR of CDR3 regions. A single record per CDR3 protein comes from TCRdb applying MiXCR to the multiplex PCR reads. This sample has 350,000 to 450,000 distinct CDR3 sequences, with around 20% found just once. Time point of the sample: persistent/refractory GD, antithyroid drugs over 5 years with positive TRAb. The TCR library was made from RNA that had been extracted from PBMCs in TRIzol. Criteria from the American Thyroid Association guidelines were applied to diagnose Graves' disease. EDTA tubes held approximately 10 milliliters of peripheral blood from each patient. The germline V and J ends were trimmed by 4 bases and 0 bases, with 8 bases remaining between them. CDR3 length: 14 amino acids. Per germline, CDR1 SGHRS and CDR2 YFSETQ.

The sequencing here drew on peripheral blood mononuclear cells (PBMCs), taken when the disease was refractory, from a patient treated with antithyroid drugs. The source is a female donor with Graves disease. The chain uses TRBV5-1 and TRBJ1-5; D call uncertain. The CDR3 loop is CASSPLGSNQPQHF. CDR3 DNA: TGCGCCAGCAGCCCTCTAGGTAGCAATCAGCCCCAGCATTTT.